This TCR beta chain was identified in a study of blood T cells in healthy people across ages. Then a second PCR, running about 7 to 11 cycles, was carried out with a sample-barcoded 5' primer and a J-beta primer mix. TCRdb passed the 5' RACE reads through MiXCR, listing each CDR3 protein once. The table records hundreds of thousands of distinct CDR3 sequences, approximately 52% of them present only once. V gave up 0 bases and J gave up 2 bases, with 14 bases separating them. Germline-derived CDR1 and CDR2 are SQVTM and ANQGSEA. This CDR3 region has 16 residues. This clonotype originated in a woman of 80 years or more in good health. Sequencing used blood. V usage is TRBV29-1 and J usage is TRBJ2-1, with TRBD2 as a possible D gene (6 bases). CDR3 in amino acids: CSVEDLGEAPYNEQFF. For the CDR3, the DNA is TGCAGCGTTGAAGATCTAGGGGAGGCACCCTACAATGAGCAGTTCTTC.